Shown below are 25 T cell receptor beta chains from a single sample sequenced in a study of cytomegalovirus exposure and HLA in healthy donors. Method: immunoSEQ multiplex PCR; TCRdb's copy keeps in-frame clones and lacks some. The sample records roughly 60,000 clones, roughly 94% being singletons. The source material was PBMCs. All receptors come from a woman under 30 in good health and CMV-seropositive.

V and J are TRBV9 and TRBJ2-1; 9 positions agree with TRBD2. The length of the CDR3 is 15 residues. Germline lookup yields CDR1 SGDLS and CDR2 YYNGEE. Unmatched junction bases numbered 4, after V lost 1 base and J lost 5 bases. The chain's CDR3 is CASSVSPSGNNEQFF. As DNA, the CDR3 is TGTGCCAGCAGCGTATCCCCTAGCGGGAACAATGAGCAGTTCTTC.

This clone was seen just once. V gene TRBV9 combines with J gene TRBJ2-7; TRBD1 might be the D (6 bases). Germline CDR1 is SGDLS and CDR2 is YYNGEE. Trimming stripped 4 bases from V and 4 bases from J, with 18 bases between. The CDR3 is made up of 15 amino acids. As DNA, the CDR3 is TGTGCCAGCAGCCTGGGGGCTTTGCCCTTTTACGAGCAGTACTTC. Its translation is CASSLGALPFYEQYF.

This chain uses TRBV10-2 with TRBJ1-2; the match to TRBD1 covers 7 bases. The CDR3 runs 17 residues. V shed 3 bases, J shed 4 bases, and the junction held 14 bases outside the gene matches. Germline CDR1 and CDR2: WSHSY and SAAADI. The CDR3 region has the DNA TGCGCCAGCAGTGACCTCGAACAGGGGCTTGGTAGCTATGGCTACACCTTC. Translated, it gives CASSDLEQGLGSYGYTF.

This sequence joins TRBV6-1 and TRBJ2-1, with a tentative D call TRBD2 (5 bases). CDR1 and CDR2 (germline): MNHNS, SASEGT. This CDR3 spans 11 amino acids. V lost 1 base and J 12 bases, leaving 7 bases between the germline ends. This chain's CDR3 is CASSEGRLQFF. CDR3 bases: TGTGCCAGCAGTGAAGGGAGGTTGCAGTTCTTC.

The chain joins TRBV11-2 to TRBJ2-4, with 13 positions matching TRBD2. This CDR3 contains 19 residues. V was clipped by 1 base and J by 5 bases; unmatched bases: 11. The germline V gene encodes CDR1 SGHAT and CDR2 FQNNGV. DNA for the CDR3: TGTGCCAGCAGCTTAGTAGGGACTAGCGGGACGGGGGGGGAAAACATTCAGTACTTC. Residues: CASSLVGTSGTGGENIQYF.

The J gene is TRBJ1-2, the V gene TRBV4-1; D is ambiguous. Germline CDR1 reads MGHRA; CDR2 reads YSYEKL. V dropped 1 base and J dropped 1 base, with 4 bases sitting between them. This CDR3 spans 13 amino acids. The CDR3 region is CASSQVRNYGYTF. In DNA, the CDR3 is TGCGCCAGCAGCCAAGTCCGTAACTATGGCTACACCTTC.

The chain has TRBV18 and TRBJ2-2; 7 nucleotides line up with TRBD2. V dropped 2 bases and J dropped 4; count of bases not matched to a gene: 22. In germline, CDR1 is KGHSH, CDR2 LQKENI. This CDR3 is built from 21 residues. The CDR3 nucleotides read TGTGCCAGCTCACCAGTCTTAACCACGAGGGCGGGAGTCGGAAGCACCGGGGAGCTGTTTTTT. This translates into CASSPVLTTRAGVGSTGELFF.

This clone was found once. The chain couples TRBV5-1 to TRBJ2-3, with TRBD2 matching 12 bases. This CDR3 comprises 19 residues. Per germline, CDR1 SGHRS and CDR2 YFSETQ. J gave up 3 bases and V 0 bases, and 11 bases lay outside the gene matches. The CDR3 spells CASSLASLAGGPGTDTQYF. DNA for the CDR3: TGCGCCAGCAGCTTGGCCTCCCTAGCGGGGGGGCCGGGGACAGATACGCAGTATTTT.

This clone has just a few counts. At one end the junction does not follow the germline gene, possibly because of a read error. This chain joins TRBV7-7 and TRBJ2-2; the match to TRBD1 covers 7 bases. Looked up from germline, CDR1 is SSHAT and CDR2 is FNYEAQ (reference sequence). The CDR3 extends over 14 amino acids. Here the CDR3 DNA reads TGTGCTAGCAGCAGACAGGGACACACCGGGGAGCTGTTTTTT. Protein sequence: CASSRQGHTGELFF.

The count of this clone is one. The CDR3 region has the DNA TGTGCCAGCAGTTCAACGGGGTGGGAGCAGTACTTC. Protein product: CASSSTGWEQYF. The chain uses TRBV6-6 and TRBJ2-7; tentatively, D is TRBD2 (5 bases). The CDR3 is 12 amino acids. With 4 bases removed from V and 7 bases from J, the gap between germline ends came to 11 bases. Germline-derived CDR1 and CDR2 are MNHNY and SVGAGI (reference sequence).

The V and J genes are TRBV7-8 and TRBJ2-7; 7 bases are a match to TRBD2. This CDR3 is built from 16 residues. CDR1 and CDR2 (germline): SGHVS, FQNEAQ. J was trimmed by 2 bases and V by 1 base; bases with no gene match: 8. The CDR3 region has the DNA TGTGCCAGCAGCTTAGGCGATAGCGGGCTTACCTACGAGCAGTACTTC. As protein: CASSLGDSGLTYEQYF.

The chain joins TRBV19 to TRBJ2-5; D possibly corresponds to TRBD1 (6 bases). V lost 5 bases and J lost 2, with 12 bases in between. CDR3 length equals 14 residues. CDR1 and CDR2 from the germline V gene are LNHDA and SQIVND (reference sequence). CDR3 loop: CASSPRTEQETQYF. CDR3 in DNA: TGTGCCAGTAGTCCCCGGACAGAGCAAGAGACCCAGTACTTC.

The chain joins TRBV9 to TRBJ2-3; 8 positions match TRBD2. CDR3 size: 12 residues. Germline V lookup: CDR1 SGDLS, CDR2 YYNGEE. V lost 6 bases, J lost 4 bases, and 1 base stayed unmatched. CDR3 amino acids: CASKAGADTQYF. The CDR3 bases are TGTGCCAGCAAAGCGGGAGCAGATACGCAGTATTTT.

CDR3 loop: CASSLGTGLHEQYF. DNA of the CDR3: TGTGCCAGCAGTTTAGGGACAGGGCTCCACGAGCAGTACTTC. The chain combines TRBV28 with TRBJ2-7; 9 bases line up with TRBD1. Germline loops: CDR1 MDHEN, CDR2 SYDVKM. This CDR3 region has 14 residues. Germline trimming cut 2 bases from V and 5 bases from J; bases unmatched to any gene: 4.

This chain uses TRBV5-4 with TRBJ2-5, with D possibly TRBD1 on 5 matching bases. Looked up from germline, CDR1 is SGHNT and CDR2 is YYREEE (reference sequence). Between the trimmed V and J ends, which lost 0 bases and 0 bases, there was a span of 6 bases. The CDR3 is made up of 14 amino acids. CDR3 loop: CASSLEGYQETQYF. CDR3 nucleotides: TGTGCCAGCAGCTTGGAGGGGTACCAAGAGACCCAGTACTTC.

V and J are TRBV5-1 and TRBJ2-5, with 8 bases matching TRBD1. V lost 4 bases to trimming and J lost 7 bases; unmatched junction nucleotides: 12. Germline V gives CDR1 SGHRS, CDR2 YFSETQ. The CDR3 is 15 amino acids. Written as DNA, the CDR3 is TGCGCCAGCAGCCCCAGGGGGCGCAAGGTCGGGACCCAGTACTTC. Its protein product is CASSPRGRKVGTQYF.

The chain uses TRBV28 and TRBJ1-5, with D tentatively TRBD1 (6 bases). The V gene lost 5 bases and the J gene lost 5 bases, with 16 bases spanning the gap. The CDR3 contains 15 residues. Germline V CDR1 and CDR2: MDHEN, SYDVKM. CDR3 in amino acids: CASSRGTAADQPQHF. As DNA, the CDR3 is TGTGCCAGCAGTAGGGGGACGGCCGCCGATCAGCCCCAGCATTTT.

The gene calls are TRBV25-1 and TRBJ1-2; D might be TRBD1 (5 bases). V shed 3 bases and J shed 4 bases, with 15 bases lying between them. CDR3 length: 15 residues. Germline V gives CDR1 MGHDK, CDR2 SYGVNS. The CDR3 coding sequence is TGTGCCAGCAGTGATGCAGGGTTGGGCAGCTATGGCTACACCTTC. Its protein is CASSDAGLGSYGYTF.

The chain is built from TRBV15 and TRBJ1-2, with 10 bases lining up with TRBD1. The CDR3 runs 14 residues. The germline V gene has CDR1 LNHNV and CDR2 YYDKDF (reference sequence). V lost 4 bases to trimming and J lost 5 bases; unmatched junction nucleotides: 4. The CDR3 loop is CATSIKGQGYGYTF. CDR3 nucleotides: TGTGCCACCAGCATAAAGGGACAGGGGTATGGCTACACCTTC.

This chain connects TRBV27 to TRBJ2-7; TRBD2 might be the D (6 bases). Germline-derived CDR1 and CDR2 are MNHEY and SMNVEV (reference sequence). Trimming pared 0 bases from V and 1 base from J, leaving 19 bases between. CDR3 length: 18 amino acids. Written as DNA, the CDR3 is TGTGCCAGCAGTTTATCGGGGGGTGGGCGGAGACAATCCTACGAGCAGTACTTC. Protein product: CASSLSGGGRRQSYEQYF.

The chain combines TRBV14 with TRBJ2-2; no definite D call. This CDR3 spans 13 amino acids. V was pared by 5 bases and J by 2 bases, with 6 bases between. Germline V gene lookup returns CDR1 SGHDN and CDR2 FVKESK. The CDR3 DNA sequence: TGTGCCAGCAGCTCCTTTAACACCGGGGAGCTGTTTTTT. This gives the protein CASSSFNTGELFF.

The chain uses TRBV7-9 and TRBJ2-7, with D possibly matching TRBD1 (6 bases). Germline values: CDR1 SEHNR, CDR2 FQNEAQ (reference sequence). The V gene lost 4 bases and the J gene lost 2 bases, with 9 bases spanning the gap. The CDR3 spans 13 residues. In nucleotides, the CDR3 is TGTGCCAGCAGCTCGGACAGAACCTACGAGCAGTACTTC. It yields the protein CASSSDRTYEQYF.

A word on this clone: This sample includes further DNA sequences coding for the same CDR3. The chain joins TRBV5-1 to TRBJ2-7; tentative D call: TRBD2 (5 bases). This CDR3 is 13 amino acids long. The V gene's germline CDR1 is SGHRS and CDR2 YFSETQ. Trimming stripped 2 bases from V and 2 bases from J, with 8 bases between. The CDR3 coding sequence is TGCGCCAGCAGCTTCTCCGGGGCCTACGAGCAGTACTTC. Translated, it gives CASSFSGAYEQYF.

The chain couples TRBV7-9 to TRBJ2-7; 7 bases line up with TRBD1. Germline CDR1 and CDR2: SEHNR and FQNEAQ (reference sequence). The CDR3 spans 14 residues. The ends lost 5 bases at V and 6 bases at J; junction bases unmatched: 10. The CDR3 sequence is CASSALQGPFEQYF. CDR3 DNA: TGTGCCAGCAGCGCCCTACAGGGGCCTTTCGAGCAGTACTTC.

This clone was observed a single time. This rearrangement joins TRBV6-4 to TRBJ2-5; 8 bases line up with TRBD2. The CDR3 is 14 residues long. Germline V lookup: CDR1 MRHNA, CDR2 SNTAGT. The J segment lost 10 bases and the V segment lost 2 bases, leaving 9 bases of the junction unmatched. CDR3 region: CASSDRHGRGNQYF. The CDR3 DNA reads TGTGCCAGCAGTGACCGGCACGGGAGGGGCAACCAGTACTTC.